The source of this T cell receptor (beta chain) is a study of T cell changes during pregnancy in multiple sclerosis. The protocol was immunoSEQ multiplex PCR, while the TCRdb copy is restricted to in-frame clones and leaves out a portion. The repertoire includes about 40,000 clones, around nine tenths of them detected once, and around 1.2% sits in the top ten. This clone was seen a single time. There are 12 residues in the CDR3. Germline-derived CDR1 and CDR2 are GTSNPN and SVGIG (reference sequence). V was cut by 4 bases and J by 10 bases, with 16 bases left in between. The receptor was derived from a female donor with multiple sclerosis, enrolled in a pregnancy study. The sequencing used peripheral blood, collected before pregnancy. This chain connects TRBV30 to TRBJ1-1; D perhaps matches TRBD1 (5 bases). CDR3 in DNA: TGTGCCTGGATCAGAGGCGGGGGAGCAGCTTTCTTT. Residues: CAWIRGGGAAFF. Variable domain in full (rest from reference TRBV30 and TRBJ1-1): SQTIHQWPATLVQPVGSPLSLECTVEGTSNPNLYWYRQAAGRGLQLLFYSVGIGQISSEVPQNLSASRPQDRQFILSSKKLLLSDSGFYLCAWIRGGGAAFFGQGTRLTVV.